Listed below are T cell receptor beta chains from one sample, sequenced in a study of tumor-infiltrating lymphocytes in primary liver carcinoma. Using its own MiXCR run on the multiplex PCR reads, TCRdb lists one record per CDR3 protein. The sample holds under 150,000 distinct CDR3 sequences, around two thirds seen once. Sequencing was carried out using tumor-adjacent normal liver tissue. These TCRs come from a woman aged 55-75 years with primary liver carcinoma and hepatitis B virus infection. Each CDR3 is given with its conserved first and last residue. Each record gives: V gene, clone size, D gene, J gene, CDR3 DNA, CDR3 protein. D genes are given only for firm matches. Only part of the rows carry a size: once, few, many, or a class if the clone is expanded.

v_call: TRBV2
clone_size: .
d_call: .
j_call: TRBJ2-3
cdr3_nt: TGTGCCAGCAGTCCTAACGGACGGATAGATACGCAGTATTTT
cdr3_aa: CASSPNGRIDTQYF

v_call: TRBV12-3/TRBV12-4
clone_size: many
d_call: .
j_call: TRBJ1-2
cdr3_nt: TGTGCCAGCAGTTTAGGATCAAACAACTATGGCTACACCTTC
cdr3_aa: CASSLGSNNYGYTF

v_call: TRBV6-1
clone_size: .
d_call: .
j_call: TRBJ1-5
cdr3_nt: TGTGCCAGCCAAACGAAGGGAGGCCCTCAGCCCCAGCATTTT
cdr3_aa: CASQTKGGPQPQHF

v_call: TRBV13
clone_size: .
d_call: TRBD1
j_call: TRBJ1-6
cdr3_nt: TGTGCCAGCAGCCCCAAGGCCGGGACAGGAAACTCACCCCTACACTTT
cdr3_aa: CASSPKAGTGNSPLHF

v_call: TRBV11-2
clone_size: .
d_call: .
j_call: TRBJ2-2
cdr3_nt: TGTGCCAGCGGCTTAGAGTCAGGGTTCATCGGGGAGCCGTTTTTT
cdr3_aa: CASGLESGFIGEPFF

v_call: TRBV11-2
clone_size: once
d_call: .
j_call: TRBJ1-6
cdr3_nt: TGTGCTAGCAACTTAGAGTCGGGACGGAATTCACCCCTCCACTTT
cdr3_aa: CASNLESGRNSPLHF

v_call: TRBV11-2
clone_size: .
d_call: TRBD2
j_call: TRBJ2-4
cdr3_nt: TGTGCCAGTGGCTTACGGCGGGAGGGCCGAAACCACATTCAGTACTTC
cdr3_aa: CASGLRREGRNHIQYF

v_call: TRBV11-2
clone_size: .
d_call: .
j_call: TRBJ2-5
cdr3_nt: TGTGCCAGTAGCTTCGACAGGTTCGGCGAGACCCAGTACTTC
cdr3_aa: CASSFDRFGETQYF

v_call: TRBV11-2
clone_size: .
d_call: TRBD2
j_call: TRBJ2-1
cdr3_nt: TGTACCAGCGGCTGGACTAGAGGTGGTGAGCAGTTCTTC
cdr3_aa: CTSGWTRGGEQFF

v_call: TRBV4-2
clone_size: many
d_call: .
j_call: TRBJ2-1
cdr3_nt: TGTGCCAGCAGCCAAGGGGGCTCCTACAATGAGCAGTTCTTC
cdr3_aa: CASSQGGSYNEQFF

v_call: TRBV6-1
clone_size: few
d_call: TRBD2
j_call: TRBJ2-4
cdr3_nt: TGTGCCGGCGGGGGGGGAGGGAAAAACATTCAGTACTTC
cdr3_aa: CAGGGGGKNIQYF

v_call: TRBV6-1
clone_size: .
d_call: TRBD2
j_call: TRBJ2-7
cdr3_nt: TGTGCCAGCAGTTTCACTAGCGCTACTGCGGAGCAGTACTTC
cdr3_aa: CASSFTSATAEQYF

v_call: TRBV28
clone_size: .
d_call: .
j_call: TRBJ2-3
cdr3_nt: TGTGCCAGCAGTTTTAACAGCGCTGATACGCAGTATTTT
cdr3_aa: CASSFNSADTQYF

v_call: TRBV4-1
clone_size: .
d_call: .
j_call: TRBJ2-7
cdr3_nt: TGCGCCAGCAGGGGGAGCGGCCGCTACGAGCAGTGCTTC
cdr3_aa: CASRGSGRYEQCF

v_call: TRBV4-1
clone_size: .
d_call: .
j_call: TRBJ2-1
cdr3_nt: TGCGCCAGCGGCCTCACACAGGAGGCTGGGGTATATAATGAGCAGTTCTTC
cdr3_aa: CASGLTQEAGVYNEQFF

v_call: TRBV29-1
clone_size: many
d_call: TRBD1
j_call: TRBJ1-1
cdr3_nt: TGCAGCGTTCGTACAGGGGTTGAAGCTTTCTTT
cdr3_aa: CSVRTGVEAFF

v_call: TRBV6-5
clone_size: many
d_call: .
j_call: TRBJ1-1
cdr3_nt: TGTGCCAGCAGTTACTCTCGGGGCGACACTGAAGCTTTCTTT
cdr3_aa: CASSYSRGDTEAFF

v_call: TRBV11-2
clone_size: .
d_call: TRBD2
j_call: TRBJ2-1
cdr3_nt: TGTGCCAGCACCAGAGTCGTCGGGGGGGGCCTTCTGCATGAGCAGTTCTTC
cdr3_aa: CASTRVVGGGLLHEQFF

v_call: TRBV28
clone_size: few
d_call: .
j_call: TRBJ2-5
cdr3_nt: TGTGCCAGCAGTGCCCAGACGGTTTTAGGAGAGACCCAGTACTTC
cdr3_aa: CASSAQTVLGETQYF

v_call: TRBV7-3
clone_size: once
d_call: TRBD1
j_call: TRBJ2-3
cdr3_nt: TGTGCCAGCGGCTCGACAGGGGGTATGGATACGCAGTATTTT
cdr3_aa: CASGSTGGMDTQYF

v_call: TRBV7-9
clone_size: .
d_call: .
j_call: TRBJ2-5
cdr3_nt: TGTGCCAGCAGCTTACGAAGCGGAGAGACCCAATACTTC
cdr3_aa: CASSLRSGETQYF

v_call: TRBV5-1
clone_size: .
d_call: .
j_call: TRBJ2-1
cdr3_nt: TGCGCCAGCGGCTTGAACTCCCTTGACAATGAGCAGTTCTTC
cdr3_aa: CASGLNSLDNEQFF

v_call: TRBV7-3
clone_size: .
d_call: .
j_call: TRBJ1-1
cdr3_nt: TGTGCCAGCAGCTTACTTGGGTGGACTGAAGCTTTCTTT
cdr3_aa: CASSLLGWTEAFF

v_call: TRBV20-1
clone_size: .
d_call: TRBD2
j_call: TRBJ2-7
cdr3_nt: TGCAGTGCTAGACGACTAGCGGGAGCAGCGGAGCAGTACTTC
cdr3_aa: CSARRLAGAAEQYF

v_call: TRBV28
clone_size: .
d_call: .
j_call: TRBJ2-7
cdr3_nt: TGTGCCGGCGGTAGCTCGCGTGCCTTAGACTCCTACGAGCTGTACTTC
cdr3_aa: CAGGSSRALDSYELYF

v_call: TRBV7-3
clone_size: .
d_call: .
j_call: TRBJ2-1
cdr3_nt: TGTGCCAGCAGCCCACGTCATGCCTACAATGAGCAGTTCTTC
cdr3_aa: CASSPRHAYNEQFF

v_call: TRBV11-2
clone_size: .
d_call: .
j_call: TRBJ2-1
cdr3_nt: TGTACCAGCAGCTGGACTACCGGGGCAGAACAGTTCTTC
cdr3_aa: CTSSWTTGAEQFF

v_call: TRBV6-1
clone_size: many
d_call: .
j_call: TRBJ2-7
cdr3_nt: TGTGCCAGCAGTGAAAAGGGACCGTTATACGAGCAGTACTTC
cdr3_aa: CASSEKGPLYEQYF

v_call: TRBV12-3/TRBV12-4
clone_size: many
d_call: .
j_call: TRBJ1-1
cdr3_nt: TGTGCCAGCAGTTTATCGGGGGGCAGGGCTTTCTTT
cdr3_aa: CASSLSGGRAFF

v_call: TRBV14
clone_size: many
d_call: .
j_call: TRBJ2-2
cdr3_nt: TGTGCCAGCAGCCACTTGGACAGACTTTACACCGGGGAGCTGTTTTTT
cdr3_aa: CASSHLDRLYTGELFF

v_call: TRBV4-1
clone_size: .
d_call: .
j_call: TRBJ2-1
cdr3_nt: TGCGCCAGCAGTCGGGACTTCCCCAATGAGCAGTTCTTC
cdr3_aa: CASSRDFPNEQFF

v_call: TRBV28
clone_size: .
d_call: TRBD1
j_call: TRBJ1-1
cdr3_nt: TGTGCTAGCAGACTAGACAGGGCCAGGGGCACTGAAGCTTCCTTT
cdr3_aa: CASRLDRARGTEASF

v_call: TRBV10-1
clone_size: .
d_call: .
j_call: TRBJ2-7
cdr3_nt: TGCGCCAGTACGCCGGGCAGGTTCTACGAGCAGTACTTC
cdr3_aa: CASTPGRFYEQYF

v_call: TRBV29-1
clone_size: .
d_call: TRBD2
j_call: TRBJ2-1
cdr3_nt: TGCAGCGCCATCCTCTGGGGGACTAACGTGAGAGGCAATGAGCAGTTCTTC
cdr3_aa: CSAILWGTNVRGNEQFF

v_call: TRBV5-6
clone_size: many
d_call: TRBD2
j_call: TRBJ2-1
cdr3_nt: TGTGCCAGCAGCTTGGGCCGACTAGCGGGCAATGAGCAGTTCTTC
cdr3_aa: CASSLGRLAGNEQFF

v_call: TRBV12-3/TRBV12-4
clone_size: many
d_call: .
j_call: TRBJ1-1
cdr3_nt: TGTGCCAGCAGTTTAACGGTGAACACTGAAGCTTTCTTT
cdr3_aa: CASSLTVNTEAFF

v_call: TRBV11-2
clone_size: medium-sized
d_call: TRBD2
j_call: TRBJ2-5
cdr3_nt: TGTGCCAGCAGCTTTACCGGGACTAGCGGGATGGAGACCCAGTACTTC
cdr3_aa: CASSFTGTSGMETQYF

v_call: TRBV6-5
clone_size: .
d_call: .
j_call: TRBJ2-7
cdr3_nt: TGTGCCAGCAAAAGGGTAGGGGTTGACGGACAGTACTTC
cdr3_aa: CASKRVGVDGQYF

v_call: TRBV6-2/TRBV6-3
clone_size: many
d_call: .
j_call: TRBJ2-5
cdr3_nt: TGTGCCAGCAGTTACTATCTCGGGCGGGGAGAAGAGACCCAGTACTTC
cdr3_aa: CASSYYLGRGEETQYF

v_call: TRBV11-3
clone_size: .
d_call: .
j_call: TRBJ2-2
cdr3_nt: TGTGCCGGCAGCTTCGAGAGTAACTCCGGGGAGCTGTTTTTT
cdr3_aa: CAGSFESNSGELFF

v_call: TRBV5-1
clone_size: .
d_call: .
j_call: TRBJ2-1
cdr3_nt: TGCGCCAGCAGCATGGGCGGGGCGCGTGAGCAGTTCTTC
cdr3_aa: CASSMGGAREQFF

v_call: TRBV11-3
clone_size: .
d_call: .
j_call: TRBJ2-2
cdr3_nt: TGTGCCAGCAGTCCGTGGGGCGGGGAACTGCTTTTT
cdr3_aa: CASSPWGGELLF

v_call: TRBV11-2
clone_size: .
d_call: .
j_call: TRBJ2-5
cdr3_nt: TGTGCAAGCAGCGGACAGCCACAAGAGATCCAGTACTTC
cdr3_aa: CASSGQPQEIQYF

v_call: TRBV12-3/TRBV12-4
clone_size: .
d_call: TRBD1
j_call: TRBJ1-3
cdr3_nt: TGTGCCAGCACTTCACCCGGGACAGGGGCCCCTGGAAACACCATATATTTT
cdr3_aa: CASTSPGTGAPGNTIYF

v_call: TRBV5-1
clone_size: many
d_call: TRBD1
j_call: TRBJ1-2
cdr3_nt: TGCGCCAGCAGCTTGGCCCCGACAGGGGGCGACTATGGCTACACCTTC
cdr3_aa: CASSLAPTGGDYGYTF

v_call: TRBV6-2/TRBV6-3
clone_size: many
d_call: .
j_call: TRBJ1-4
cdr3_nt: TGTGCCAGCAGTTACTCGAGACGAGGGTCGGATGAAAAACTGTTTTTT
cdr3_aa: CASSYSRRGSDEKLFF

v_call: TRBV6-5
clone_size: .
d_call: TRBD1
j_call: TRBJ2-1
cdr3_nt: TGTGGCAGCAGTTACTCACAGGGGCAGAGGAGTACGAATGAGCAGTTCTTC
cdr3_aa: CGSSYSQGQRSTNEQFF

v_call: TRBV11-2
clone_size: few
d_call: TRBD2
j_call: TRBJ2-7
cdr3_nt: TGTGCCAGCAGCTTGACTAGCAGGAGTTACGAGCACTATTTC
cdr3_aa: CASSLTSRSYEHYF

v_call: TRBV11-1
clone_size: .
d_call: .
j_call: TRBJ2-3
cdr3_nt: TGTGCCAACAGCTTAGGGCAGAGCAGAAATACGCAGTATTTT
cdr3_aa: CANSLGQSRNTQYF

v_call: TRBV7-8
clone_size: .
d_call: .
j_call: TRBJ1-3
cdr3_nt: TGTGATAGCAGCTTGATCGAGGTTGGAAACACCATATATTTT
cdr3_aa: CDSSLIEVGNTIYF

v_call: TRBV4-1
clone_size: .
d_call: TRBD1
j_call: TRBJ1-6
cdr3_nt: TGCGCCAGTAGCCAAGCGGACAGGACATTATGGGATTCATCCCTCCACTTT
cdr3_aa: CASSQADRTLWDSSLHF

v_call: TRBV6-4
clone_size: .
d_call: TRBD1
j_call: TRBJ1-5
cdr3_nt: TGTGCCACCAACTACAGGGGGGACAGCAATCAGCCCCAGCATTTT
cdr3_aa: CATNYRGDSNQPQHF

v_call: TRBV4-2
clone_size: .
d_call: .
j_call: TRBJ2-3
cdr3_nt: TGTGTCAGCAGTCAAGATCCTAAACGCACAGATACGCAGTATTTT
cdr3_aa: CVSSQDPKRTDTQYF

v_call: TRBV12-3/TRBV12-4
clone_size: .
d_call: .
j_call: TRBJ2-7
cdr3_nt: TGTGCCAGCAGTCCACGGGGATCCATTCCCCGCGAGCAGTACTTC
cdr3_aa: CASSPRGSIPREQYF

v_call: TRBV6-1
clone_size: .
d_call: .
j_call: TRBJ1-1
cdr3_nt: TGTACCAGCGGACGCTCGGCCACTGAAGCTTTCTTT
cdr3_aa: CTSGRSATEAFF

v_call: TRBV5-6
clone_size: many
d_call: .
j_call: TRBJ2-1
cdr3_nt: TGTGCCAGCAGCTTGGATTTAGGCAATGAGCAGTTCTTC
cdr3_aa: CASSLDLGNEQFF